Following are 27 T cell receptor beta chains from one sample sequenced in a study of T cell responses to AZD1222 COVID-19 vaccine. The method was immunoSEQ multiplex PCR; TCRdb's version includes in-frame clones alone and lacks a portion of them. Found here are some 120,000 clones, more than 85% of them singletons; the top ten hold around 3%. Here the sequenced sample was peripheral blood, taken 28 days after the second AZD1222 dose. The receptors were gathered from an adult who received the AZD1222 COVID-19 vaccine.

This CDR3 reads CASSRTGLSEKLFF. The CDR3 region has the DNA TGTGCCAGCAGCCGGACGGGCCTTTCAGAAAAACTGTTTTTT. This rearrangement joins TRBV6-2 or TRBV6-3 to TRBJ1-4; unclear D gene. The CDR3 loop spans 14 amino acids. Trimming removed 6 bases from V and 8 bases from J, with 16 bases in between. From germline, CDR1 is MNHEY and CDR2 SVGEGT.

The CDR3 is CASSLVGGANQPQHF. Here the CDR3 DNA reads TGCGCCAGCAGCTTGGTGGGGGGGGCCAATCAGCCCCAGCATTTT. This chain uses TRBV5-1 with TRBJ1-5; tentatively, D is TRBD1 (6 bases). CDR3 size: 15 residues. Germline assignment: CDR1 SGHRS and CDR2 YFSETQ. V dropped 0 bases and J dropped 3 bases, with 10 bases sitting between them.

The chain carries TRBV2 and TRBJ2-1; the match to TRBD2 covers 8 bases. This CDR3 is 15 amino acids long. Germline CDR1 and CDR2: SNHLY and FYNNEI. The V and J ends lost 5 bases and 4 bases, in that order; junction bases with no gene match: 7. The CDR3 nucleotides read TGTGCCAGCAGTACTAATAGCGGGGAATACAATGAGCAGTTCTTC. This sequence encodes CASSTNSGEYNEQFF.

This clone was observed a few times. CDR3 DNA: TGTGCCAGCAGTGCCGGACAGGCTAACTATGGCTACACCTTC. Protein sequence: CASSAGQANYGYTF. The chain uses TRBV6-2 or TRBV6-3 and TRBJ1-2, with 7 bases identical to TRBD1. Per germline, CDR1 MNHEY and CDR2 SVGEGT. The CDR3 length is 14 residues. After removal of 5 bases from V and 0 bases from J, the junction contained 3 bases not matched to a gene.

The CDR3 here is CASKTGGENIQYF. CDR3 coding DNA: TGTGCCAGTAAGACCGGGGGGGAAAACATTCAGTACTTC. This rearrangement joins TRBV19 to TRBJ2-4, with TRBD2 matching 8 bases. Trimming cost V 7 bases and J 5 bases; bases outside gene matches: 4. Germline-derived CDR1 and CDR2 are LNHDA and SQIVND (reference sequence). The CDR3 is 13 residues long.

Points on this clone: Other DNA sequences in the same sample also yield this CDR3. This chain uses TRBV30 with TRBJ1-3, with D uncertain. The ends were cut back, 0 bases at V and 3 bases at J, with 3 bases in the middle. CDR3 length: 12 residues. CDR1 and CDR2 from the germline V gene are GTSNPN and SVGIG (reference sequence). This CDR3 is CAWSVGGNTIYF. The CDR3 coding sequence is TGTGCCTGGAGTGTAGGTGGAAACACCATATATTTT. Full variable domain (rest looked up from reference TRBV30 and TRBJ1-3): SQTIHQWPATLVQPVGSPLSLECTVEGTSNPNLYWYRQAAGRGLQLLFYSVGIGQISSEVPQNLSASRPQDRQFILSSKKLLLSDSGFYLCAWSVGGNTIYFGEGSWLTVV.

V usage is TRBV6-5 and J usage is TRBJ2-4, with 9 bases lining up with TRBD1. The CDR3 has 15 amino acids. The V gene end was trimmed by 6 bases and the J gene end by 6 bases; junction bases not matched to a gene: 9. Germline lookup yields CDR1 MNHEY and CDR2 SVGAGI. CDR3 region: CASRPPTGGGNIQYF. DNA for the CDR3: TGTGCCAGCAGGCCGCCCACAGGGGGCGGAAACATTCAGTACTTC.

The gene calls are TRBV5-1 and TRBJ2-1; TRBD2 matches at 8 bases. Per the germline V gene, CDR1 is SGHRS and CDR2 is YFSETQ. The CDR3 sequence is 15 residues long. V was pared by 1 base and J by 8 bases, with 8 bases of the junction left unmatched. Written as DNA, the CDR3 is TGCGCCAGCAGCTTGAGGGCGGGGGGCCCCTATGAGCAGTTCTTC. Protein product: CASSLRAGGPYEQFF.

V is TRBV27 and J is TRBJ2-1; 8 positions agree with TRBD1. The germline CDR1 and CDR2 sequences are MNHEY and SMNVEV (reference sequence). This CDR3 region has 17 residues. The V and J ends lost 6 bases and 7 bases, in that order; junction bases with no gene match: 17. The DNA of the CDR3 is TGTGCCAGCAGCCGCAACCTGGACAGGGCCCTCTGGAATGAGCAGTTCTTC. Translation: CASSRNLDRALWNEQFF.

This chain connects TRBV28 to TRBJ1-2; the D is unclear. This CDR3 region has 14 residues. Germline V gene lookup returns CDR1 MDHEN and CDR2 SYDVKM. V was trimmed by 5 bases and J by 4 bases, leaving 14 bases between them. In DNA, the CDR3 is TGTGCCAGCAGTCCTATGCCGGAAACCTATGGCTACACCTTC. As protein: CASSPMPETYGYTF.

This chain links TRBV7-2 with TRBJ2-3; 9 bases match TRBD1. J lost 5 bases, V lost 5 bases, and 8 bases had no gene match. In germline, CDR1 is SGHTA, CDR2 FQGNSA. The CDR3 is made up of 15 amino acids. CDR3 region: CASSTRTGAGDTQYF. The DNA for the CDR3 is TGTGCCAGCAGCACGAGGACAGGGGCTGGAGATACGCAGTATTTT.

The table lists this clone with a count of one. The V and J genes are TRBV5-4 and TRBJ1-2; no clear D. CDR3 length: 16 residues. V was cut by 0 bases and J by 6 bases, with 18 bases left in between. The germline V gene has CDR1 SGHNT and CDR2 YYREEE (reference sequence). The CDR3, as DNA: TGTGCCAGCAGCTTGGCCATAGCTACACCTCTAGATGGCTACACCTTC. Protein sequence: CASSLAIATPLDGYTF.

The chain couples TRBV29-1 to TRBJ2-3, with TRBD2 matching over 15 bases. The CDR3 has 14 amino acids. Trimming at V came to 6 bases and at J to 5 bases, leaving 3 bases not matched to a gene. Germline CDR1 reads SQVTM; CDR2 reads ANQGSEA. This CDR3 is CSVGTSGGQDTQYF. The CDR3, as DNA: TGCAGCGTGGGGACTAGCGGGGGGCAAGATACGCAGTATTTT.

The chain is built from TRBV7-2 and TRBJ2-5; 10 positions agree with TRBD2. Per germline, CDR1 SGHTA and CDR2 FQGNSA. J gave up 4 bases and V 0 bases, and 5 bases lay outside the gene matches. This CDR3 is built from 16 residues. The CDR3 coding sequence is TGTGCCAGCAGCTTAGCGCGGGCTAGCGGGGGAGAGACCCAGTACTTC. Translation: CASSLARASGGETQYF.

In this sample, this clone turned up once. The chain combines TRBV10-1 with TRBJ2-3; possibly TRBD2 for D (7 bases). The CDR3 runs 14 residues. The germline CDR1 and CDR2 sequences are WNHNN and SYGVQD (reference sequence). V was trimmed by 3 bases and J by 5 bases, leaving 12 bases between them. The CDR3: CASSDGGQGDTQYF. CDR3 nucleotide sequence: TGCGCCAGCAGTGACGGGGGGCAGGGAGATACGCAGTATTTT.

V and J are TRBV3-1 (or the pseudogene TRBV3-2) and TRBJ1-2, with D tentatively TRBD1 (6 bases). V was shortened by 6 bases and J by 3 bases, with 11 bases between the two germline ends. The CDR3 extends over 13 amino acids. Looked up from germline, CDR1 is LGHDT and CDR2 is YNNKEL (reference sequence). CDR3 residues: CASRGQRYYGYTF. CDR3 bases: TGTGCCAGCAGAGGACAGCGATACTATGGCTACACCTTC.

This clone occurred a few times. The chain uses TRBV7-8 and TRBJ1-6; 9 positions match TRBD1. Trimming at V came to 1 base and at J to 10 bases, leaving 8 bases not matched to a gene. CDR3 length: 16 amino acids. Looked up from germline, CDR1 is SGHVS and CDR2 is FQNEAQ. The CDR3 nucleotides read TGTGCCAGCAGCTTAGTTCGGGGACAGGGAGGCTCACCCCTCCACTTT. Amino acid sequence: CASSLVRGQGGSPLHF. Combining the CDR3 with reference TRBV7-8 and TRBJ1-6 gives the whole variable domain GAGVSQSPRYKVAKRGQDVALRCDPISGHVSLFWYQQALGQGPEFLTYFQNEAQLDKSGLPSDRFFAERPEGSVSTLKIQRTQQEDSAVYLCASSLVRGQGGSPLHFGNGTRLTVT.

This chain uses TRBV6-5 with TRBJ1-3; TRBD1 might be the D (6 bases). The CDR3 extends over 13 amino acids. Germline values: CDR1 MNHEY, CDR2 SVGAGI. Trimming pared 6 bases from V and 4 bases from J, leaving 10 bases between. The DNA of the CDR3 is TGTGCCAGCAGAGGGACAACAGGAAACACCATATATTTT. This translates into CASRGTTGNTIYF.

This clone has just one count. The V gene is TRBV11-2, the J gene TRBJ1-5, with a possible D match to TRBD1 (5 bases). CDR1 is SGHAT, CDR2 FQNNGV, per germline. The CDR3 extends over 15 amino acids. With 5 bases removed from V and 7 bases from J, the gap between germline ends came to 18 bases. The CDR3 loop is CASSRGRGTLQPQHF. The CDR3 DNA sequence: TGTGCCAGCAGCCGAGGGAGGGGTACGCTACAGCCCCAGCATTTT.

This clone was counted once. This chain connects TRBV6-4 to TRBJ1-2, with TRBD1 matching 9 bases. Germline trimming cut 10 bases from V and 0 bases from J; bases unmatched to any gene: 12. This CDR3 spans 16 amino acids. Germline lookup yields CDR1 MRHNA and CDR2 SNTAGT. In DNA form, the CDR3 reads TGTGCCAACCCACGGGACAGGGATATATCTAACTATGGCTACACCTTC. Its translation is CANPRDRDISNYGYTF.

The genes are TRBV13 and TRBJ2-7; D is uncertain. This CDR3 has 12 amino acids. Germline CDR1 reads PRHDT; CDR2 reads FYEKMQ (reference sequence). V lost 5 bases and J lost 6, with 11 bases in between. The chain's CDR3 is CASSAYRSEQYF. The CDR3, as DNA: TGTGCCAGCAGCGCCTATAGATCCGAGCAGTACTTC.

The chain is built from TRBV11-3 and TRBJ1-1, with D possibly being TRBD1 (5 bases). Looked up from germline, CDR1 is SGHNT and CDR2 is YENEEA. V was trimmed by 5 bases and J by 4 bases, leaving 5 bases between them. The CDR3 consists of 11 residues. CDR3 region: CASSQGTEAFF. The CDR3 DNA sequence: TGTGCCAGCAGCCAGGGCACTGAAGCTTTCTTT. The full variable domain, its missing parts supplied by reference TRBV11-3 and TRBJ1-1, is EAGVVQSPRYKIIEKKQPVAFWCNPISGHNTLYWYLQNLGQGPELLIRYENEEAVDDSQLPKDRFSAERLKGVDSTLKIQPAELGDSAVYLCASSQGTEAFFGQGTRLTVV.

The V call is TRBV27, the J call TRBJ1-1; TRBD1 might be the D (5 bases). Looked up from germline, CDR1 is MNHEY and CDR2 is SMNVEV (reference sequence). This CDR3 has 12 residues. Between the trimmed V and J ends, which lost 5 bases and 6 bases, there was a span of 10 bases. The CDR3: CASSPSGAEAFF. CDR3 coding DNA: TGTGCCAGCAGTCCCTCGGGGGCTGAAGCTTTCTTT.

J is TRBJ2-1 and V is TRBV7-3; 7 nucleotides agree with TRBD2. Looked up from germline, CDR1 is SGHTA and CDR2 is FQGTGA. J was trimmed by 1 base and V by 1 base; bases with no gene match: 1. The CDR3 consists of 15 residues. The CDR3 nucleotides read TGTGCCAGCAGCTTAAAGCGGGATTCCTACAATGAGCAGTTCTTC. It specifies CASSLKRDSYNEQFF.

V is TRBV10-1 and J is TRBJ1-2, with D perhaps matching TRBD1 (5 bases). Trimming stripped 8 bases from V and 3 bases from J, with 25 bases between. Germline V CDR1 and CDR2: WNHNN, SYGVQD (reference sequence). The CDR3 runs to 17 residues. CDR3 loop: CASSRPISGTLDYGYTF. The CDR3 DNA sequence: TGCGCCAGCTCTCGACCGATCTCCGGGACGCTTGACTATGGCTACACCTTC.

The V gene is TRBV19, the J gene TRBJ1-2; no reliable D call. The V end lost 10 bases, the J end lost 0 bases, and 12 bases lay between the germline ends. The CDR3 is 13 amino acids. CDR1 LNHDA and CDR2 SQIVND come from the germline V gene (reference sequence). CDR3 nucleotides: TGTGCCATCCGCTCCGGGGCTAACTATGGCTACACCTTC. Translation gives CAIRSGANYGYTF. Variable domain in full (rest from reference TRBV19 and TRBJ1-2): DGGITQSPKYLFRKEGQNVTLSCEQNLNHDAMYWYRQDPGQGLRLIYYSQIVNDFQKGDIAEGYSVSREKKESFPLTVTSAQKNPTAFYLCAIRSGANYGYTFGSGTRLTVV.

The V and J genes are TRBV9 and TRBJ2-7; D ambiguous. This CDR3 contains 14 residues. Trimming shortened V by 0 bases and J by 1 base, and 8 bases separated the two germline ends. Germline V gene lookup returns CDR1 SGDLS and CDR2 YYNGEE. CDR3 in DNA: TGTGCCAGCAGCGTAGGCCAGGAGTCCTACGAGCAGTACTTC. Encoded protein: CASSVGQESYEQYF.